The table lists the clone carrying this T cell receptor beta chain with many counts. Its specificity is unknown. The sample originates from a study of T-cell reconstitution after alpha-beta-depleted transplantation in children. The study, taken as a whole, reports: Surviving recipient cells, namely T cells and thymic progenitors, were the source of high day-60 TCRbeta diversity in some patients. The authors attributed T-cell counts and diversity one year after transplant mostly to newly produced T cells. Roughly two months post-transplant, alpha-beta T cells reportedly originated from several hundred graft clones that had expanded.

Unique molecular identifiers were used in preparing the TCRbeta library. TCRdb reprocessed the PCR reads via MiXCR and lists one record per CDR3 protein. The repertoire consists of some 300,000 distinct CDR3 sequences, with roughly 9.1% occurring once and the leading ten covering 7.5%. The V end was cut by 3 bases, the J end by 6 bases, with 12 bases between. The CDR3 loop spans 13 amino acids. The input for sequencing was PBMCs, taken before TCRalphabeta/CD19-depleted stem cell transplant. This TCR was sampled from a boy in the first two years of life with acute myeloid leukemia, due to receive a stem cell transplant. V is TRBV12-3 or TRBV12-4 and J is TRBJ2-7, with D unclear. The CDR3 loop is CASSLSPAAEQYF. The CDR3 DNA follows: TGTGCCAGCAGTTTGTCTCCGGCAGCCGAGCAGTACTTC.